Following are 4 T cell receptor beta chains from one sample sequenced in a study of cytomegalovirus exposure and HLA in healthy donors. PCR used 60 Vbeta primers and 13 Jbeta primers. Assay used: immunoSEQ multiplex PCR; TCRdb lists only in-frame clones, some missing. The sample holds about 130,000 clones, roughly 80% seen once. Material for sequencing was PBMCs. These receptors originate from a man aged 25-45 years in good health and CMV-seropositive.

V and J are TRBV7-2 and TRBJ2-7; weak D call: TRBD1 (6 bases). The CDR3 totals 14 residues. Germline assignment: CDR1 SGHTA and CDR2 FQGNSA. V gave up 1 base and J gave up 3 bases, with 10 bases separating them. CDR3 sequence reads: CASSLGVGGYEQYF. DNA for the CDR3: TGTGCCAGCAGCTTAGGGGTAGGGGGCTACGAGCAGTACTTC.

This chain connects TRBV19 to TRBJ1-1, with 10 bases lining up with TRBD1. Trimming removed 5 bases from V and 5 bases from J; junction bases left unmatched: 5. In germline, CDR1 is LNHDA, CDR2 SQIVND (reference sequence). The CDR3 loop spans 14 amino acids. CDR3 DNA sequence: TGTGCCAGTAGTTCGGGACAGGGGAGAACTGAAGCTTTCTTT. Its translation is CASSSGQGRTEAFF.

The chain is built from TRBV14 and TRBJ2-7; the match to TRBD2 covers 7 bases. This CDR3 is 14 amino acids long. Germline CDR1 SGHDN, CDR2 FVKESK. Unmatched junction bases numbered 12, after V lost 6 bases and J lost 7 bases. Here the CDR3 DNA reads TGTGCCAGCAGTCCGAGCGGGACGGCTGGGGAGCAGTACTTC. Protein: CASSPSGTAGEQYF.

This rearrangement joins TRBV25-1 to TRBJ2-1, with 11 positions matching TRBD1. The V gene's germline CDR1 is MGHDK and CDR2 SYGVNS. The CDR3 totals 15 residues. Trimming cost V 4 bases and J 6 bases; bases outside gene matches: 5. As DNA, the CDR3 is TGTGCCAGCAGTGCCCTCGGGACAGGGGGCAATGAGCAGTTCTTC. This gives the protein CASSALGTGGNEQFF.